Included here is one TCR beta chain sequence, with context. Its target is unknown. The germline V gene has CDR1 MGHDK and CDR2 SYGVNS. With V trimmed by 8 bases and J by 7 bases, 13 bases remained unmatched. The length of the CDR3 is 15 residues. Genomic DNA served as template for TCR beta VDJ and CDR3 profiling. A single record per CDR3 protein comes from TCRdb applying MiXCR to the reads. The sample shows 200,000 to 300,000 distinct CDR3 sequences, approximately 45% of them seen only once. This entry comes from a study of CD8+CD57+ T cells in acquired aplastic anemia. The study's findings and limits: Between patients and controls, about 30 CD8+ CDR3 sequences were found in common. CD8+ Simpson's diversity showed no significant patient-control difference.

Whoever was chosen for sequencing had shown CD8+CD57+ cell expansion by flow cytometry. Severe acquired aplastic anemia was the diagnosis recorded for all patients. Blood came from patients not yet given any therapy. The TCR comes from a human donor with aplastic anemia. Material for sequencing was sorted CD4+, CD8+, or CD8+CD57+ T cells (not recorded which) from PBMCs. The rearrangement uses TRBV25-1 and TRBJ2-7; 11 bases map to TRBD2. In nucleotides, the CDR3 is TGTGCCAGCTTACAGACTAGCGGGATCTACAATGAGCAGTACTTC. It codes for CASLQTSGIYNEQYF.